This record looks at one T cell receptor beta chain sequence and its context. Its antigen is not identified. The data stem from a study of T cell responses to AZD1222 COVID-19 vaccine. Study results and limitations: Per reports, nearly half of all spike-specific TCRs target regions that are unmutated in variants. Researchers took repertoire samples only after the peak T cell response had come. White British donors predominated, females outnumbered males, and clonal diversity was possibly underestimated.

Measured with immunoSEQ multiplex PCR; TCRdb has only the in-frame clones, and not every one. The table lists 110,000 to 150,000 clones, more than 85% of them singletons. The CDR3 is 13 residues long. CDR1 is SGHDN and CDR2 is FVKESK in the germline V gene. The V end was cut by 5 bases, the J end by 0 bases, with 6 bases between. This chain links TRBV14 with TRBJ2-3; D is unclear. The sequence derives from an adult who had recovered from COVID-19. Sequenced here: peripheral blood, sampled after recovery from COVID-19. For the CDR3, the DNA is TGTGCCAGCAGCGAAGGGAGCACAGATACGCAGTATTTT. Encoded protein: CASSEGSTDTQYF.